Shown below are 27 T cell receptor beta chains from a single sample sequenced in a study of vaccination and CD4 T cells after COVID-19. No antigen has been identified for these receptors. The Oncomine TCR Beta short-read assay sequenced DNA from cultured CD4+ T cells. In TCRdb, the PCR reads were re-called with MiXCR into one record per CDR3 protein. The table includes some 13,000 distinct CDR3 sequences, less than 80% detected once. Treatment indicated: approximately nine-day PBMC culture with coronavirus spike peptide pools or control peptides (ViraFEST assay). Source material: CD4+ T cells from blood, cultured in vitro. These receptors were taken from a human donor who had recovered from COVID-19.

For the CDR3, the DNA is TGTGCCAGCAGTTACCGGGGGGACGAGCAGTACTTC. Protein sequence: CASSYRGDEQYF. This rearrangement joins TRBV6-2 or TRBV6-3 to TRBJ2-7; TRBD2 aligns across 7 bases. The J segment lost 5 bases and the V segment lost 2 bases, leaving 0 bases of the junction unmatched. Germline V gene data show CDR1 as MNHEY and CDR2 as SVGEGT. The CDR3 spans 12 residues.

The rearrangement uses TRBV12-3 or TRBV12-4 and TRBJ2-3, with D perhaps matching TRBD1 or TRBD2 (6 bases each). The CDR3 has 15 residues. V was clipped by 3 bases and J by 6 bases, with 16 bases between them. The CDR3 region has the DNA TGTGCCAGCAGTTTTGGTGGAGGGGGTCGGGATACGCAGTATTTT. This translates into CASSFGGGGRDTQYF.

The rearrangement joins TRBV30 to TRBJ2-7, with D hard to call. V dropped 4 bases and J dropped 4 bases, with 11 bases sitting between them. Germline lookup yields CDR1 GTSNPN and CDR2 SVGIG (reference sequence). CDR3 length: 12 amino acids. The CDR3 protein is CAWTLDRYEQYF. The CDR3 DNA reads TGTGCCTGGACACTTGACCGATACGAGCAGTACTTC.

The chain recombines TRBV6-2 or TRBV6-3 with TRBJ1-1, with TRBD1 identical over 9 bases. Looked up from germline, CDR1 is MNHEY and CDR2 is SVGEGT. Trimming removed 6 bases from V and 5 bases from J; junction bases left unmatched: 19. The CDR3 covers 18 residues. CDR3 DNA: TGTGCCAGCAGCTACGTCCCGGGACAGGGACGACATAGGACTGAAGCTTTCTTT. Its translation: CASSYVPGQGRHRTEAFF.

The CDR3 DNA is TGTGCCAGCAGCTTAGCCAGAGACAATGAGCAGTTCTTC. As protein: CASSLARDNEQFF. The chain links TRBV7-2 to TRBJ2-1; D remains ambiguous. V lost 0 bases to trimming and J lost 5 bases, with 5 bases between them. The CDR3 runs 13 residues. Germline V CDR1 and CDR2: SGHTA, FQGNSA. The complete variable domain, with remaining parts taken from reference TRBV7-2 and TRBJ2-1, reads GAGVSQSPSNKVTEKGKDVELRCDPISGHTALYWYRQSLGQGLEFLIYFQGNSAPDKSGLPSDRFSAERTGGSVSTLTIQRTQQEDSAVYLCASSLARDNEQFFGPGTRLTVL.

This chain links TRBV7-9 with TRBJ1-2, with D unclear. From germline, CDR1 is SEHNR and CDR2 FQNEAQ (reference sequence). This CDR3 comprises 14 residues. Trimming removed 5 bases from V and 0 bases from J, with 10 bases in between. The CDR3 region is CASSPDGANYGYTF. The CDR3 DNA reads TGTGCCAGCAGCCCCGACGGAGCTAACTATGGCTACACCTTC.

The sample holds a few counts of this clonotype. V usage is TRBV20-1 and J usage is TRBJ1-1; perhaps TRBD1 as D (5 bases). Trimming cost V 2 bases and J 2 bases, with 15 bases left between them. Germline V gene sequence: CDR1 DFQATT, CDR2 SNEGSKA (reference sequence). CDR3 size: 15 residues. The CDR3 nucleotides are TGCAGTGCTAGAAAAAGGAGGGGTCTAAACACTGAAGCTTTCTTT. It specifies CSARKRRGLNTEAFF.

This clonotype was detected only a few times. V usage is TRBV14 and J usage is TRBJ2-5; D not resolved. The CDR3 length is 11 residues. CDR1 and CDR2 (germline): SGHDN, FVKESK. V was trimmed by 2 bases and J by 5 bases, leaving 3 bases between them. The DNA for the CDR3 is TGTGCCAGCAGCCAACGGGAGACCCAGTACTTC. As protein: CASSQRETQYF.

This clonotype turned up a few times. Germline and junction disagree at one end, which may indicate a read error. The chain links TRBV20-1 to TRBJ2-4, with D uncertain. The CDR3 extends over 11 amino acids. Germline CDR1 and CDR2: DFQATT and SNEGSKA (reference sequence). DNA for the CDR3: TGCAGTGCTAGAGTCCAAAGGGTCCAAAGCTTC. This sequence encodes CSARVQRVQSF.

The chain is built from TRBV15 and TRBJ1-5; D gene uncertain. V gave up 0 bases and J gave up 7 bases, with 4 bases separating them. CDR1 is LNHNV, CDR2 YYDKDF, per germline (reference sequence). The CDR3 is made up of 12 amino acids. In DNA form, the CDR3 reads TGTGCCACCAGCAGAGATCGGCAGCCCCAGCATTTT. Amino acid sequence: CATSRDRQPQHF.

The chain carries TRBV21-1 and TRBJ1-2; the table's D gene call, TRBD1, was not cross checked with the DNA. TRBV21-1 corresponds to a pseudogene. The CDR3 loop spans 17 amino acids. The CDR3 nucleotides are TGTGCCAGCAGCAAAGGGGACAGGGCCCGCTCGGATGATGGCTACACCTTC. Protein product: CASSKGDRARSDDGYTF.

The V gene is TRBV6-5, the J gene TRBJ1-1; no reliable D call. Trimming shortened V by 2 bases and J by 6 bases, and 10 bases separated the two germline ends. The CDR3 consists of 13 residues. The V gene's germline CDR1 is MNHEY and CDR2 SVGAGI. The CDR3 coding sequence is TGTGCCAGCAGTTACGAGGGAGGATCTGAAGCTTTCTTT. Protein sequence: CASSYEGGSEAFF.

The chain couples TRBV20-1 to TRBJ1-5; D remains unclear. Deletions cut 4 bases from V and 2 bases from J, with 24 bases between. CDR1 and CDR2 (germline): DFQATT, SNEGSKA (reference sequence). The CDR3 covers 18 residues. The CDR3 nucleotides are TGCAGTGCTATAGCTTTCCAAACCGGGTCCCAAGGCAATCAGCCCCAGCATTTT. This codes for CSAIAFQTGSQGNQPQHF.

The J gene is TRBJ1-6, the V gene TRBV20-1; the D is unclear. The germline V gene encodes CDR1 DFQATT and CDR2 SNEGSKA (reference sequence). The CDR3 spans 16 residues. V lost 3 bases to trimming and J lost 0 bases, with 12 bases between them. The CDR3 sequence: CSARGLKVSYNSPLHF. The CDR3 bases are TGCAGTGCTAGGGGGTTGAAGGTCTCCTATAATTCACCCCTCCACTTT.

V is TRBV19 and J is TRBJ2-7, with D perhaps matching TRBD1 (6 bases). The CDR3 sequence is 14 residues long. V lost 3 bases and J 5 bases, leaving 14 bases between the germline ends. Germline V CDR1 and CDR2: LNHDA, SQIVND (reference sequence). CDR3 DNA sequence: TGTGCCAGTAGTATGGGCAGGGGCGTCCACGAGCAGTACTTC. The encoded protein is CASSMGRGVHEQYF.

The J gene is TRBJ2-2, the V gene TRBV20-1; possible D gene TRBD2, 5 bases. The CDR3 is made up of 11 amino acids. Trimming left V 6 bases short and J 5 bases short, with 7 bases between. Germline V gene sequence: CDR1 DFQATT, CDR2 SNEGSKA (reference sequence). CDR3 sequence (DNA): TGCAGTGCCCGAGGGACCGGGGAGCTGTTTTTT. The encoded protein is CSARGTGELFF.

The CDR3 DNA is TGTGCCAGCAGCTTGCCAGGGCGGCTCCAGTTCTTC. It codes for CASSLPGRLQFF. This chain uses TRBV7-6 with TRBJ2-1; maybe TRBD1 (5 bases). Germline loops: CDR1 SGHVS, CDR2 FNYEAQ. The CDR3 runs to 12 residues. V lost 3 bases and J lost 13, with 13 bases in between.

This chain links TRBV7-2 with TRBJ2-4, with 12 bases aligning to TRBD2. Unmatched junction bases numbered 16, after V lost 5 bases and J lost 5 bases. The length of the CDR3 is 19 residues. The germline gives CDR1 SGHTA, CDR2 FQGNSA. The CDR3 loop is CASSLRRLAGATAENIQYF. The CDR3 nucleotides are TGTGCCAGCAGCCTCCGGAGACTAGCGGGAGCAACGGCGGAAAACATTCAGTACTTC.

The gene calls are TRBV7-9 and TRBJ1-6; the match to TRBD1 covers 10 bases. CDR1 and CDR2 from the germline V gene are SEHNR and FQNEAQ (reference sequence). The CDR3 is made up of 14 amino acids. With 5 bases clipped from V and 9 bases from J, the junction kept 4 bases outside the gene matches. The DNA for the CDR3 is TGTGCCAGCAGCATGGGGACAGGGGTTTCACCCCTCCACTTT. This translates into CASSMGTGVSPLHF.

This clonotype has just a few counts. The V call is TRBV20-1, the J call TRBJ1-5; D is undetermined. Germline V gene lookup returns CDR1 DFQATT and CDR2 SNEGSKA (reference sequence). The V and J ends lost 6 bases and 0 bases respectively, with 9 bases between them. The CDR3 has 13 amino acids. Here the CDR3 DNA reads TGCAGTGCGGGATTTTATAGCAATCAGCCCCAGCATTTT. Translated, it gives CSAGFYSNQPQHF.

The rearrangement joins TRBV20-1 to TRBJ1-5, with D tentatively TRBD1 (5 bases). V gave up 6 bases and J gave up 7 bases, with 19 bases separating them. Germline loops: CDR1 DFQATT, CDR2 SNEGSKA (reference sequence). The CDR3 contains 14 residues. The CDR3 DNA reads TGCAGTGCCAAGCCCTCGGGGCTCAGGCAGCCCCAGCATTTT. This encodes CSAKPSGLRQPQHF.

The gene calls are TRBV28 and TRBJ1-2, with a possible D match to TRBD1 (5 bases). Deletions cut 6 bases from V and 6 bases from J, with 17 bases between. This CDR3 comprises 14 residues. Germline V gives CDR1 MDHEN, CDR2 SYDVKM. The CDR3: CASSSPGVYNGYTF. CDR3 nucleotides: TGTGCCAGCAGCTCGCCGGGGGTGTATAATGGCTACACCTTC.

By share, this clonotype ranks as medium-sized (0.01 to 0.1%). The rearrangement uses TRBV19 and TRBJ2-1; 10 bases align to TRBD2. CDR1 is LNHDA, CDR2 SQIVND, per germline (reference sequence). Trimming cost V 9 bases and J 3 bases; bases outside gene matches: 8. The CDR3 extends over 15 amino acids. For the CDR3, the DNA is TGTGCCAGCAAAATAGCGGGAGGCAACTACAATGAGCAGTTCTTC. It is translated as CASKIAGGNYNEQFF.

This sequence joins TRBV30 and TRBJ2-7, with unresolved D. The ends were cut back, 7 bases at V and 4 bases at J, with 14 bases in the middle. This CDR3 contains 12 residues. Germline CDR1 reads GTSNPN; CDR2 reads SVGIG (reference sequence). The CDR3 DNA is TGTGCCTACAGATGGGCTCAATACGAGCAGTACTTC. Translation: CAYRWAQYEQYF. Drawing the rest from reference TRBV30 and TRBJ2-7, the complete variable domain is SQTIHQWPATLVQPVGSPLSLECTVEGTSNPNLYWYRQAAGRGLQLLFYSVGIGQISSEVPQNLSASRPQDRQFILSSKKLLLSDSGFYLCAYRWAQYEQYFGPGTRLTVT.

This clonotype was observed once. V gene TRBV7-2 combines with J gene TRBJ2-1; the D is unclear. The CDR3 is 14 residues long. V lost 1 base and J 5 bases, leaving 9 bases between the germline ends. Germline V gene sequence: CDR1 SGHTA, CDR2 FQGNSA. Here the CDR3 reads CASSLGRPNNEQFF. The CDR3 DNA sequence: TGTGCCAGCAGCTTAGGGAGACCGAACAATGAGCAGTTCTTC.

The genes are TRBV11-2 and TRBJ2-7; 9 bases align to TRBD1. The CDR3 runs to 14 residues. With 5 bases clipped from V and 9 bases from J, the junction kept 11 bases outside the gene matches. Germline V gives CDR1 SGHAT, CDR2 FQNNGV. CDR3 in DNA: TGTGCCAGCAGCCCTCCGGGACAGGGCCCCTTGCAGTACTTC. It encodes CASSPPGQGPLQYF. Full variable domain (outside the CDR3, taken from reference TRBV11-2 and TRBJ2-7): EAGVAQSPRYKIIEKRQSVAFWCNPISGHATLYWYQQILGQGPKLLIQFQNNGVVDDSQLPKDRFSAERLKGVDSTLKIQPAKLEDSAVYLCASSPPGQGPLQYFGPGTRLTVT.

This clonotype was found a few times. The gene calls are TRBV15 and TRBJ1-1; no clear D. The germline V gene has CDR1 LNHNV and CDR2 YYDKDF (reference sequence). CDR3 size: 14 residues. Trimming removed 5 bases from V and 2 bases from J, with 12 bases in between. The CDR3 DNA sequence: TGTGCCACCAGCCGAGCCGTTGACAACACTGAAGCTTTCTTT. Residues: CATSRAVDNTEAFF.